A selection of T cell receptor beta chains follows, all from one sample in a study of human versus mouse CDR3 diversity and MHC coevolution. Sequenced by immunoSEQ multiplex PCR; TCRdb stores in-frame clones only, minus some. The sample includes over 60,000 clones, around 93% seen only once; the top ten take roughly 0.16%. The material sequenced was naive CD4+ T cells from blood. These receptors originate from a person between 25 and 75 years old in good health. CDR3s include the opening cysteine and the closing phenylalanine or tryptophan. A D gene is named only where the DNA matches it firmly. Expanded clones are given a class, and other clones once, few, many or no size at all.

J: TRBJ1-1
V: TRBV27
size: -
D: -
CDR3: CASCTRGGTEAFF
DNA: TGTGCCAGCTGCACCCGGGGTGGGACTGAAGCTTTCTTT

J: TRBJ1-4
V: TRBV2
size: -
D: -
CDR3: CASNPAGGEKLFF
DNA: TGTGCCAGCAACCCCGCGGGAGGTGAAAAACTGTTTTTT

J: TRBJ1-2
V: TRBV19
size: -
D: -
CDR3: CASSAHLTGKQEVGYGYTF
DNA: TGTGCCAGTAGTGCCCATTTAACCGGGAAACAAGAAGTGGGGTATGGCTACACCTTC

J: TRBJ1-1
V: TRBV5-4
size: -
D: TRBD1
CDR3: CASSWRTGVVNTEAFF
DNA: TGTGCCAGCAGCTGGAGGACAGGGGTGGTGAACACTGAAGCTTTCTTT

J: TRBJ1-2
V: TRBV6-1
size: -
D: TRBD1
CDR3: CASRYPDRDGYTF
DNA: TGTGCCAGCAGATACCCCGACAGGGATGGCTACACCTTC

J: TRBJ2-5
V: TRBV7-7
size: -
D: TRBD2
CDR3: CASSPGLAGQETQYF
DNA: TGTGCCAGCAGCCCAGGACTAGCGGGGCAAGAGACCCAGTACTTC

J: TRBJ2-2
V: TRBV5-1
size: -
D: -
CDR3: CASRQSGMSRSTGELFF
DNA: TGCGCCAGCCGACAGTCTGGGATGTCCAGATCGACCGGGGAGCTGTTTTTT

J: TRBJ1-1
V: TRBV7-9
size: few
D: -
CDR3: CASSSRRVDTEAFF
DNA: TGTGCCAGCAGCTCACGCAGGGTTGACACTGAAGCTTTCTTT

J: TRBJ1-1
V: TRBV11-2
size: -
D: TRBD1
CDR3: CASSSYGQGTEAFF
DNA: TGTGCCAGCAGCTCATACGGACAGGGCACTGAAGCTTTCTTT

J: TRBJ2-7
V: TRBV30
size: -
D: -
CDR3: CAWRQASYEQYF
DNA: TGTGCCTGGAGACAGGCCTCCTACGAGCAGTACTTC

J: TRBJ2-1
V: TRBV15
size: -
D: -
CDR3: CATSRDPPGGNEQFF
DNA: TGTGCCACCAGCAGAGATCCCCCCGGCGGGAATGAGCAGTTCTTC

J: TRBJ2-1
V: TRBV5-4
size: -
D: TRBD2
CDR3: CASSLRLAGEDEQFF
DNA: TGTGCCAGCAGCCTGAGACTAGCGGGTGAGGATGAGCAGTTCTTC

J: TRBJ2-5
V: TRBV5-1
size: -
D: -
CDR3: CASSFQDSAETQYF
DNA: TGCGCCAGCAGCTTTCAGGACAGTGCGGAGACCCAGTACTTC

J: TRBJ2-5
V: TRBV6-1
size: -
D: TRBD2
CDR3: CASSERLAGGEGTQYF
DNA: TGTGCCAGCAGTGAACGACTAGCGGGGGGGGAGGGGACCCAGTACTTC

J: TRBJ2-1
V: TRBV5-1
size: once
D: TRBD2
CDR3: CASRTGTSGAYNEQFF
DNA: TGCGCCAGCCGCACCGGGACTAGCGGAGCCTACAATGAGCAGTTCTTC

J: TRBJ2-7
V: TRBV5-8
size: -
D: -
CDR3: CASSFGAWALHEQYF
DNA: TGTGCCAGCAGCTTCGGTGCGTGGGCCCTCCACGAGCAGTACTTC

J: TRBJ1-2
V: TRBV28
size: -
D: -
CDR3: CASTPRGRNYGYTF
DNA: TGTGCCAGCACCCCCAGGGGTAGGAACTATGGCTACACCTTC

J: TRBJ1-2
V: TRBV6-5
size: once
D: TRBD1
CDR3: CASSDRGLIYGYTF
DNA: TGTGCCAGCAGCGACAGGGGGCTGATCTATGGCTACACCTTC

J: TRBJ2-2
V: TRBV21-1
size: -
D: -
CDR3: CASSIRDRGPGELFF
DNA: TGTGCCAGCAGCATCCGGGACAGGGGGCCCGGGGAGCTGTTTTTT

J: TRBJ2-7
V: TRBV7-8
size: once
D: -
CDR3: CASSLDSVTVTYEQYF
DNA: TGTGCCAGCAGCTTAGATTCGGTGACAGTGACCTACGAGCAGTACTTC

J: TRBJ2-3
V: TRBV19
size: -
D: TRBD1
CDR3: CASGALQGRHRDTQYF
DNA: TGTGCCAGTGGTGCCTTACAGGGGAGACACAGAGATACGCAGTATTTT

J: TRBJ1-2
V: TRBV6-1
size: once
D: -
CDR3: CASQRGHNSNYGYTF
DNA: TGTGCCAGCCAGAGGGGACATAACTCTAACTATGGCTACACCTTC

J: TRBJ1-4
V: TRBV20-1
size: -
D: -
CDR3: CSAGSDIREFF
DNA: TGCAGTGCTGGATCGGACATCCGAGAGTTTTTT

J: TRBJ2-7
V: TRBV9
size: -
D: TRBD2
CDR3: CASGTSETYEQYF
DNA: TGTGCCAGCGGGACTAGCGAGACCTACGAGCAGTACTTC

J: TRBJ2-1
V: TRBV29-1
size: -
D: -
CDR3: CSVALLAEYNEQFF
DNA: TGCAGCGTTGCGTTACTAGCTGAGTACAATGAGCAGTTCTTC

J: TRBJ1-1
V: TRBV6-6
size: -
D: TRBD1
CDR3: CASSGSGQGNTEAFF
DNA: TGTGCCAGCAGTGGCTCGGGACAGGGGAACACTGAAGCTTTCTTT

J: TRBJ1-2
V: TRBV29-1
size: -
D: TRBD1
CDR3: CSVERTGGDGYTF
DNA: TGCAGCGTTGAACGGACAGGGGGCGATGGCTACACCTTC

J: TRBJ2-7
V: TRBV7-9
size: once
D: TRBD1
CDR3: CASSLEWTGQYF
DNA: TGTGCCAGCAGCTTAGAGTGGACAGGGCAGTACTTC